This TCR beta chain is from a study of CD8 T cells in Susac syndrome. The RNA input was about 0.45 to 1 ug, and it was reverse transcribed with random hexamers. TCRdb reprocessed the immunoSEQ multiplex PCR reads with MiXCR, giving one entry per CDR3 protein. The table includes 120,000 or so distinct CDR3 sequences, 93% detected once. The CDR3 is made up of 14 amino acids. V was pared by 3 bases and J by 5 bases, with 13 bases between. The sample consisted of CD4+ T cells from PBMCs. This chain links TRBV12-3 or TRBV12-4 with TRBJ2-5; possibly TRBD2 for D (5 bases). The TCR originated in a human donor with multiple sclerosis. The CDR3 here is CASSFGLAGETQYF. In DNA form, the CDR3 reads TGTGCCAGCAGTTTTGGGCTAGCTGGGGAGACCCAGTACTTC.